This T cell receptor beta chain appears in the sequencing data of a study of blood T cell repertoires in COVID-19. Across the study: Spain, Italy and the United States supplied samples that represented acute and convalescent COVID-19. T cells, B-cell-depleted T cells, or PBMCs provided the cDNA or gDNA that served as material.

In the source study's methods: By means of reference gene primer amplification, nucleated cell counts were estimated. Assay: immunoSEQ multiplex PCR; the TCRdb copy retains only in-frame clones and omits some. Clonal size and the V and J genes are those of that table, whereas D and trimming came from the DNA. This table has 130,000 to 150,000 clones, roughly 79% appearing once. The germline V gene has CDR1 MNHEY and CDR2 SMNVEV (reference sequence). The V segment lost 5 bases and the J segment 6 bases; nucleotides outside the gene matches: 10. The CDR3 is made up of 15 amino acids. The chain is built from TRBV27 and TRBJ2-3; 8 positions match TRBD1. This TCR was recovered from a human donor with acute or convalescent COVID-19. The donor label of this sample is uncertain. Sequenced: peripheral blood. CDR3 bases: TGTGCCAGCAGTGCCAACAGGGGGTTGAGGGATACGCAGTATTTT. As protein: CASSANRGLRDTQYF.